This TCR beta chain was retrieved from a study of control samples from healthy donors and cancer patients. V gave up 6 bases and J gave up 0 bases, with 15 bases separating them. Germline CDR1 SGHAT, CDR2 FQDESV (reference sequence). The CDR3 loop spans 16 amino acids. Some clones are missing from TCRdb's copy, which holds only in-frame ones; the method was immunoSEQ multiplex PCR. The sample lists approximately 150,000 clones; about 90% were seen once. Sequencing was performed on blood. This chain uses TRBV11-1 with TRBJ1-3; D call uncertain. This TCR was recovered from a man aged 18 to 30 in good health. In DNA form, the CDR3 reads TGTGCCAGCAGGGGAACGGGCACCTACTCTGGAAACACCATATATTTT. Translating gives CASRGTGTYSGNTIYF.